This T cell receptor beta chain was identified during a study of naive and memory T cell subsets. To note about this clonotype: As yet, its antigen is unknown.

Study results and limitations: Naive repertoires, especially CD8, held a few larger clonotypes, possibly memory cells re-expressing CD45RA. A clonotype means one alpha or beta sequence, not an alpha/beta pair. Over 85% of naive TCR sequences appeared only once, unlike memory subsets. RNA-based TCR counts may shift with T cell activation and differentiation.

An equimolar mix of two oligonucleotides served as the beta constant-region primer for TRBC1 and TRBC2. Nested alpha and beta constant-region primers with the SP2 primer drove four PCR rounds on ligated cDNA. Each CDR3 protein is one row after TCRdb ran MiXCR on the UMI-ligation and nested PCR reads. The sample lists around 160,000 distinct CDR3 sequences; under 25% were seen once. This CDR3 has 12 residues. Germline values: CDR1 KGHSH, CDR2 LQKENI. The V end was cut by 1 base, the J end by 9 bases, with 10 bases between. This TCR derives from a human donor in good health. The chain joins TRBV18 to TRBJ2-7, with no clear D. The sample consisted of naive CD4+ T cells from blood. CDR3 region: CASSPRPHGQYF. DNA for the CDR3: TGTGCCAGCTCACCACGGCCTCATGGGCAGTACTTC. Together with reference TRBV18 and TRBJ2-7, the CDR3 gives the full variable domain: NAGVMQNPRHLVRRRGQEARLRCSPMKGHSHVYWYRQLPEEGLKFMVYLQKENIIDESGMPKERFSAEFPKEGPSILRIQQVVRGDSAAYFCASSPRPHGQYFGPGTRLTVT.